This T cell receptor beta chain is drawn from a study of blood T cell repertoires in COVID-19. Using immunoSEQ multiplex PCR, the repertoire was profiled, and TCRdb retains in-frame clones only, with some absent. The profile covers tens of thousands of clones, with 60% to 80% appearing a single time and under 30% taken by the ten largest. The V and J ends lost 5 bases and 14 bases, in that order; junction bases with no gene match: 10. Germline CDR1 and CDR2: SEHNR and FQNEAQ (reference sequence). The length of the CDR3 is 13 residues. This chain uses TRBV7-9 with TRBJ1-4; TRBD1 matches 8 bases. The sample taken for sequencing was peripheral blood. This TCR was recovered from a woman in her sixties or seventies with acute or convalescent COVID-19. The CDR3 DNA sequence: TGTGCCAGCAGCCTAGATACCAGGGGGCGTCTGTTTTTT. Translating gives CASSLDTRGRLFF.